Listed here are 20 T cell receptor beta chains from one sample, sequenced in a study of cytomegalovirus exposure and HLA in healthy donors. 13 Jbeta primers and 60 Vbeta primers were used for the PCR. The table came from immunoSEQ multiplex PCR; TCRdb's copy has only in-frame clones and leaves some out. The sample lists some 200,000 clones, about two thirds occurring once. The sequenced sample was PBMCs. These TCRs come from a middle-aged man in good health and CMV-seropositive.

The chain combines TRBV7-8 with TRBJ2-7, with TRBD2 identical over 7 bases. In germline, CDR1 is SGHVS, CDR2 FQNEAQ. The CDR3 length is 17 residues. V shed 5 bases, J shed 2 bases, and the junction held 15 bases outside the gene matches. The CDR3 DNA reads as TGTGCCAGCAGCCCCAGAGGAAAGCGGGATTCTCCCTACGAGCAGTACTTC. It codes for CASSPRGKRDSPYEQYF. Combining the CDR3 with reference TRBV7-8 and TRBJ2-7 gives the whole variable domain GAGVSQSPRYKVAKRGQDVALRCDPISGHVSLFWYQQALGQGPEFLTYFQNEAQLDKSGLPSDRFFAERPEGSVSTLKIQRTQQEDSAVYLCASSPRGKRDSPYEQYFGPGTRLTVT.

The chain employs TRBV5-8 and TRBJ2-7; 7 nucleotides align to TRBD1. The CDR3 consists of 14 residues. CDR1 SGHTS and CDR2 YDEGEE come from the germline V gene. Trimming cost V 0 bases and J 1 base; bases outside gene matches: 1. The CDR3 nucleotides read TGTGCCAGCAGCTTGGGGGACAGTTCCTACGAGCAGTACTTC. Residues: CASSLGDSSYEQYF.

The rearrangement joins TRBV6-6 to TRBJ2-2; 7 positions match TRBD1. The CDR3 spans 16 residues. V dropped 5 bases and J dropped 3; count of bases not matched to a gene: 9. Germline lookup yields CDR1 MNHNY and CDR2 SVGAGI (reference sequence). In DNA, the CDR3 is TGTGCCAGCAGTAGTTCGAGACAGGGTGACACCGGGGAGCTGTTTTTT. The encoded protein is CASSSSRQGDTGELFF.

J is TRBJ1-6 and V is TRBV6-6, with D perhaps matching TRBD1 (6 bases). V dropped 7 bases and J dropped 9 bases, with 16 bases sitting between them. This CDR3 comprises 14 residues. Germline values: CDR1 MNHNY, CDR2 SVGAGI (reference sequence). CDR3 residues: CASNPQGTSSPLHF. The CDR3 coding sequence is TGTGCCAGCAACCCACAGGGCACAAGTTCACCCCTCCACTTT.

The rearrangement links TRBV28 to TRBJ2-5; 11 bases are a match to TRBD2. CDR3 length: 14 residues. CDR1 is MDHEN and CDR2 is SYDVKM in the germline V gene. V was clipped by 6 bases and J by 5 bases; unmatched bases: 5. The CDR3: CASSTSGGLETQYF. Here the CDR3 DNA reads TGTGCCAGCAGCACTAGCGGGGGATTGGAGACCCAGTACTTC.

There are a few counts of this clone. The chain recombines TRBV9 with TRBJ1-2; the D gene is possibly TRBD1 (6 bases). In germline, CDR1 is SGDLS, CDR2 YYNGEE. V dropped 5 bases and J dropped 2 bases, with 16 bases sitting between them. This CDR3 is 15 amino acids long. CDR3 residues: CASSFRQEGNYGYTF. CDR3 DNA: TGTGCCAGCAGTTTTAGACAGGAAGGGAACTATGGCTACACCTTC.

The chain has TRBV11-2 and TRBJ2-7; no firm D call. Trimming cost V 1 base and J 2 bases, with 6 bases left between them. The length of the CDR3 is 13 residues. Germline values: CDR1 SGHAT, CDR2 FQNNGV. CDR3 sequence (DNA): TGTGCCAGCAGCTTAGTTAACACCTACGAGCAGTACTTC. The encoded protein is CASSLVNTYEQYF.

V usage is TRBV4-2 and J usage is TRBJ1-4; D may be TRBD1 (5 bases). The germline gives CDR1 LGHNA, CDR2 YNFKEQ. Trimming cost V 1 base and J 7 bases, with 10 bases left between them. The CDR3 runs 14 residues. CDR3 region: CASSQGGAGEKLFF. The CDR3 DNA sequence: TGTGCCAGCAGCCAAGGTGGGGCAGGTGAAAAACTGTTTTTT.

This clone was seen more than once but under ten times. Germline is not matched at one junction end, which may reflect a read error. The chain has TRBV2 and TRBJ1-6; 7 nucleotides match TRBD1. Germline V CDR1 and CDR2: SNHLY, FYNNEI. This CDR3 is built from 11 residues. CDR3 in DNA: TGTGCCAGCAGGGACAGGCTGAATTTCCGCTTT. Encoded protein: CASRDRLNFRF.

The CDR3 spells CAGSGEETQYF. CDR3 nucleotide sequence: TGTGCCGGCTCAGGGGAAGAGACCCAGTACTTC. This chain uses TRBV2 with TRBJ2-5, with a tentative D call TRBD1 (6 bases). V dropped 11 bases and J dropped 3 bases, with 10 bases sitting between them. Germline CDR1 and CDR2: SNHLY and FYNNEI. The CDR3 runs 11 residues. The full variable domain, with the rest looked up from reference TRBV2 and TRBJ2-5, is EPEVTQTPSHQVTQMGQEVILRCVPISNHLYFYWYRQILGQKVEFLVSFYNNEISEKSEIFDDQFSVERPDGSNFTLKIRSTKLEDSAMYFCAGSGEETQYFGPGTRLLVL.

This sequence joins TRBV6-5 and TRBJ2-2; 8 nucleotides match TRBD1. In germline, CDR1 is MNHEY, CDR2 SVGAGI. V was clipped by 2 bases and J by 7 bases; unmatched bases: 3. CDR3 size: 14 residues. The CDR3 DNA is TGTGCCAGCAGTTACCAGGGGGCGGGCGGGGAGCTGTTTTTT. Translated: CASSYQGAGGELFF.

The rearrangement uses TRBV11-2 and TRBJ1-5; the D gene is possibly TRBD1 (6 bases). Trimming shortened V by 5 bases and J by 0 bases, and 8 bases separated the two germline ends. Germline V gene sequence: CDR1 SGHAT, CDR2 FQNNGV. The CDR3 loop spans 14 amino acids. The CDR3 reads CASSRGGSNQPQHF. The CDR3, as DNA: TGTGCCAGCAGCCGAGGGGGTAGCAATCAGCCCCAGCATTTT.

The rearrangement joins TRBV7-8 to TRBJ1-6, with 7 positions matching TRBD1. The CDR3 has 15 residues. V shed 5 bases, J shed 7 bases, and the junction held 8 bases outside the gene matches. CDR1 is SGHVS and CDR2 is FQNEAQ in the germline V gene. For the CDR3, the DNA is TGTGCCAGCAGCCCCAGGGACAGTCGGAATTCACCCCTCCACTTT. Protein sequence: CASSPRDSRNSPLHF.

This clone occurred once. The rearrangement uses TRBV5-6 and TRBJ2-2; 9 nucleotides agree with TRBD2. The germline CDR1 and CDR2 sequences are SGHDT and YYEEEE. V shed 4 bases, J shed 4 bases, and the junction held 8 bases outside the gene matches. The CDR3 length is 16 residues. CDR3 region: CASSPTSGLITGELFF. CDR3 sequence (DNA): TGTGCCAGCAGCCCCACTAGCGGGCTAATCACCGGGGAGCTGTTTTTT. The variable domain in full, with the rest retrieved from reference TRBV5-6 and TRBJ2-2, is DAGVTQSPTHLIKTRGQQVTLRCSPKSGHDTVSWYQQALGQGPQFIFQYYEEEERQRGNFPDRFSGHQFPNYSSELNVNALLLGDSALYLCASSPTSGLITGELFFGEGSRLTVL.

The chain joins TRBV7-9 to TRBJ2-7, with TRBD2 matching over 8 bases. Germline loops: CDR1 SEHNR, CDR2 FQNEAQ (reference sequence). This CDR3 is 12 amino acids long. V trimming: 5 bases; J trimming: 6 bases; junction bases outside the gene matches: 3. The CDR3 is CASSRGGPEQYF. CDR3 nucleotides: TGTGCCAGCAGCCGGGGGGGGCCCGAGCAGTACTTC.

The chain has TRBV15 and TRBJ1-5; 12 positions match TRBD1. The CDR3 contains 14 residues. V shed 5 bases, J shed 9 bases, and the junction held 5 bases outside the gene matches. Germline V gene sequence: CDR1 LNHNV, CDR2 YYDKDF (reference sequence). The DNA of the CDR3 is TGTGCCACCAGCGGGGGACAGGGGGCCTGGCCCCAGCATTTT. Encoded protein: CATSGGQGAWPQHF.

This sequence joins TRBV6-5 and TRBJ1-1, with D possibly matching TRBD1 (5 bases). Between the trimmed V and J ends, which lost 10 bases and 1 base, there was a span of 13 bases. The length of the CDR3 is 13 residues. The V gene's germline CDR1 is MNHEY and CDR2 SVGAGI. DNA of the CDR3: TGTGCCACCGCCGTCGGGGGGAACACTGAAGCTTTCTTT. It translates to CATAVGGNTEAFF.

The CDR3 DNA is TGTGCCAGCAGCATAACTAGCGGGGGACACAATGAGCAGTTCTTC. This gives the protein CASSITSGGHNEQFF. The rearrangement uses TRBV2 and TRBJ2-1, with TRBD2 identical over 11 bases. This CDR3 comprises 15 residues. The J segment lost 5 bases and the V segment lost 6 bases, leaving 6 bases of the junction unmatched. Germline V gives CDR1 SNHLY, CDR2 FYNNEI.

The chain employs TRBV7-2 and TRBJ1-1, with D perhaps matching TRBD1 (6 bases). With 1 base removed from V and 4 bases from J, the gap between germline ends came to 10 bases. The CDR3 is 14 residues long. Per the germline V gene, CDR1 is SGHTA and CDR2 is FQGNSA. Here the CDR3 reads CASSLGGRGTEAFF. In DNA, the CDR3 is TGTGCCAGCAGCTTAGGAGGCAGGGGCACTGAAGCTTTCTTT. Complete variable domain (other parts from reference TRBV7-2 and TRBJ1-1): GAGVSQSPSNKVTEKGKDVELRCDPISGHTALYWYRQSLGQGLEFLIYFQGNSAPDKSGLPSDRFSAERTGGSVSTLTIQRTQQEDSAVYLCASSLGGRGTEAFFGQGTRLTVV.

This clone was seen just once. The chain employs TRBV15 and TRBJ1-3; D not resolved. The V and J ends lost 0 bases and 0 bases respectively, with 6 bases between them. The CDR3 is 15 amino acids. Germline values: CDR1 LNHNV, CDR2 YYDKDF (reference sequence). The DNA of the CDR3 is TGTGCCACCAGCAGAGATCTCAGCTCTGGAAACACCATATATTTT. It encodes CATSRDLSSGNTIYF.